This T cell receptor beta chain was retrieved from a study of OX40 agonist ivuxolimab in advanced cancers. On this clone itself: The antigen remains unidentified.

Overall study findings and caveats: Clonal expansion was seen in CD4+ and CD8+ blood T cells by week 6 at 0.1 to 3.0 mg/kg.

Assay used: immunoSEQ multiplex PCR; TCRdb lists only in-frame clones, some missing. The sample holds under 85,000 clones, approximately 88% seen once. The receptor comes from an adult with an advanced solid tumor such as melanoma, head and neck, liver or kidney cancer. Sequences were derived from CD4+ or CD8+ T cells sorted from blood, sampled in a trial of the OX40 agonist ivuxolimab.

The CDR3 DNA reads TGTGCCAGCAGTGTGAAGAATCAAGAGACCCAGTACTTC. Amino acids: CASSVKNQETQYF. The chain combines TRBV2 with TRBJ2-5; D uncertain. Deletions cut 4 bases from V and 2 bases from J, with 8 bases between. The CDR3 consists of 13 residues. From germline, CDR1 is SNHLY and CDR2 FYNNEI.